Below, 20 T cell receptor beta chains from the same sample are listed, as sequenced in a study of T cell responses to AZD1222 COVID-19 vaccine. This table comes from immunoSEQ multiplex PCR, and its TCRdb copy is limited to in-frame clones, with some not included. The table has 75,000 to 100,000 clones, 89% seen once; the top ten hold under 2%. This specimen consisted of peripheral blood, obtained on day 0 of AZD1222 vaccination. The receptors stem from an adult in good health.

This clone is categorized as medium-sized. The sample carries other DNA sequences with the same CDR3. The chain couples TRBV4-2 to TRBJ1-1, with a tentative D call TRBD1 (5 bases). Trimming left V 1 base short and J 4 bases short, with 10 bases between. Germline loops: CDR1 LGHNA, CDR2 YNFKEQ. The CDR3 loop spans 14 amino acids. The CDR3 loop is CASSQGPRGTEAFF. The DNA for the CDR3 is TGTGCCAGCAGCCAAGGCCCGAGGGGCACTGAAGCTTTCTTT.

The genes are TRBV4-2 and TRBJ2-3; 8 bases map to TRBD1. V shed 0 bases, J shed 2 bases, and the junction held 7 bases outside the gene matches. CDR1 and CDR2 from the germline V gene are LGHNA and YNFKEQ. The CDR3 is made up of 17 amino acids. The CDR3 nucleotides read TGTGCCAGCAGCCAAGACCGCACAGGGGGACACACAGATACGCAGTATTTT. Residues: CASSQDRTGGHTDTQYF.

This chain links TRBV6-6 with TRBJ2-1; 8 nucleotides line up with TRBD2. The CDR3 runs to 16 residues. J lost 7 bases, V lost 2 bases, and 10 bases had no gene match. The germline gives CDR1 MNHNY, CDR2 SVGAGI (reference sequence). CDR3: CASSYPSGGEKNEQFF. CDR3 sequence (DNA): TGTGCCAGCAGTTACCCGTCGGGGGGGGAGAAAAATGAGCAGTTCTTC.

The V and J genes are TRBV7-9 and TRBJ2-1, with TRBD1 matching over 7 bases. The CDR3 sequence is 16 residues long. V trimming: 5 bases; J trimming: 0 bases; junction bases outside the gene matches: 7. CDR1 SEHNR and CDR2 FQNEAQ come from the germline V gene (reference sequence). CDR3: CASSPGQVSSYNEQFF. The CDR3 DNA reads TGTGCCAGCAGCCCCGGACAGGTTAGCTCCTACAATGAGCAGTTCTTC.

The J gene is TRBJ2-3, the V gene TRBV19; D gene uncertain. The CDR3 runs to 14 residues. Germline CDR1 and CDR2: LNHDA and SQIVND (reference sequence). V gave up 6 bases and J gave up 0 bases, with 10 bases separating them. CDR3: CASSGRTSTDTQYF. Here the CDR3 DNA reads TGTGCCAGTAGCGGGCGAACTAGCACAGATACGCAGTATTTT. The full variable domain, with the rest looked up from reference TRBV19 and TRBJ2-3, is DGGITQSPKYLFRKEGQNVTLSCEQNLNHDAMYWYRQDPGQGLRLIYYSQIVNDFQKGDIAEGYSVSREKKESFPLTVTSAQKNPTAFYLCASSGRTSTDTQYFGPGTRLTVL.

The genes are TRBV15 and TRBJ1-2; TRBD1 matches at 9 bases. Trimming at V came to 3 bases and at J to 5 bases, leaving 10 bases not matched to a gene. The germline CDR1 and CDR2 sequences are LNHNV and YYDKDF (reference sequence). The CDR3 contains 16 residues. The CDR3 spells CATSRDGGQGLYGYTF. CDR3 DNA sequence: TGTGCCACCAGCAGGGACGGGGGACAGGGACTTTATGGCTACACCTTC.

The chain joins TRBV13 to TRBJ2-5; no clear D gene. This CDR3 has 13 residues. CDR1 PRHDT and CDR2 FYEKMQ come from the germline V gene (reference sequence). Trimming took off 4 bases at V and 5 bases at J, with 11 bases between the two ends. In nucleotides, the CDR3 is TGTGCCAGCAGCTCGCAATCTTTGGAGACCCAGTACTTC. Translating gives CASSSQSLETQYF. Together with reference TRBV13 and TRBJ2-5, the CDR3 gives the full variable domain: AAGVIQSPRHLIKEKRETATLKCYPIPRHDTVYWYQQGPGQDPQFLISFYEKMQSDKGSIPDRFSAQQFSDYHSELNMSSLELGDSALYFCASSSQSLETQYFGPGTRLLVL.

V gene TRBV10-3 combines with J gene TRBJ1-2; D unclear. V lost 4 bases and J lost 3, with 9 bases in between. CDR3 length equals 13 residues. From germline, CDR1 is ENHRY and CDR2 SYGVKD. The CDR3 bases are TGTGCCATCAGTGGAGGTACGGACTATGGCTACACCTTC. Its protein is CAISGGTDYGYTF.

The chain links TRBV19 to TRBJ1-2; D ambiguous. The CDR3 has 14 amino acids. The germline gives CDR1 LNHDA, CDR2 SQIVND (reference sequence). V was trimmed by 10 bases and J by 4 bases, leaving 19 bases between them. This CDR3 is CATSLRPGGYGYTF. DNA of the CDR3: TGTGCCACCTCACTTCGACCAGGCGGCTATGGCTACACCTTC.

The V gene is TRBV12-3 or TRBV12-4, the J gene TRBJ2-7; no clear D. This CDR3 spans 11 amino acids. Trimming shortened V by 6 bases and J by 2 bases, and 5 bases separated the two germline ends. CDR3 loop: CASSQAYEQYF. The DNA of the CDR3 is TGTGCCAGCAGCCAAGCCTACGAGCAGTACTTC.

The CDR3 bases are TGTGCCAGCAGCCTAGCGGGGGGGCTCTACAATGAGCAGTTCTTC. Amino acid sequence: CASSLAGGLYNEQFF. The chain combines TRBV3-1 (or the pseudogene TRBV3-2) with TRBJ2-1, with 11 bases aligning to TRBD2. From germline, CDR1 is LGHDT and CDR2 YNNKEL (reference sequence). Unmatched junction bases numbered 2, after V lost 4 bases and J lost 3 bases. The CDR3 is 15 amino acids.

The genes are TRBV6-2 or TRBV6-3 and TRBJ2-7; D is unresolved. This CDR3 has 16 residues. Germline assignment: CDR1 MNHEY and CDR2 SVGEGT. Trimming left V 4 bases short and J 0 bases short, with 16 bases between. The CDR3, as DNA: TGTGCCAGCAGTTCCGTGTTGTGGCGGAGCTCCTACGAGCAGTACTTC. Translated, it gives CASSSVLWRSSYEQYF.

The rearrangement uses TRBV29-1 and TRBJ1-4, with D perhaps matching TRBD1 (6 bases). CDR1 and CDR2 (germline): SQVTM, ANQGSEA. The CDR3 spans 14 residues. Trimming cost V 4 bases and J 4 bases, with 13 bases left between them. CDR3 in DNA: TGCAGCGTTGGGGACCGGACAGATAATGAAAAACTGTTTTTT. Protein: CSVGDRTDNEKLFF.

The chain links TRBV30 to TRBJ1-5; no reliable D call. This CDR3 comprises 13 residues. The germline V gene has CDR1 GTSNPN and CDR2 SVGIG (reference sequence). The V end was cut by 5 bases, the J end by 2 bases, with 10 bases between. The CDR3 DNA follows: TGTGCCTGGGGAGGACCGGGCAATCAGCCCCAGCATTTT. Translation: CAWGGPGNQPQHF.

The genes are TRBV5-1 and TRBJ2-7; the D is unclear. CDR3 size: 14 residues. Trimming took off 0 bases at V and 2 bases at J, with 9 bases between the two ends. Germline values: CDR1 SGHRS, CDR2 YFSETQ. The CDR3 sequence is CASSLGLGTYEQYF. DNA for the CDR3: TGCGCCAGCAGCTTGGGTTTGGGTACCTACGAGCAGTACTTC.

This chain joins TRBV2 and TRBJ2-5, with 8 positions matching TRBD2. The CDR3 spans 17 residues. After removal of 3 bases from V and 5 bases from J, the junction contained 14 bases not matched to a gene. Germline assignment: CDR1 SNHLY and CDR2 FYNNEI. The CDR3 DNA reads TGTGCCAGCAGTGAGCCGACTAGCGCGGTGTTGCGGGAGACCCAGTACTTC. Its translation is CASSEPTSAVLRETQYF.

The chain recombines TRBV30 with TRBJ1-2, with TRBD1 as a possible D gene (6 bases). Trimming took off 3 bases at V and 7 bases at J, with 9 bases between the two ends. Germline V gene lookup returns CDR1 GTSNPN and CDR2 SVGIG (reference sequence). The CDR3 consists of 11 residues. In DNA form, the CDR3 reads TGTGCCTGGAGCAGGGGAAGTGGCTACACCTTC. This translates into CAWSRGSGYTF. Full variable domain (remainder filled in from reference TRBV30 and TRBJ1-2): SQTIHQWPATLVQPVGSPLSLECTVEGTSNPNLYWYRQAAGRGLQLLFYSVGIGQISSEVPQNLSASRPQDRQFILSSKKLLLSDSGFYLCAWSRGSGYTFGSGTRLTVV.

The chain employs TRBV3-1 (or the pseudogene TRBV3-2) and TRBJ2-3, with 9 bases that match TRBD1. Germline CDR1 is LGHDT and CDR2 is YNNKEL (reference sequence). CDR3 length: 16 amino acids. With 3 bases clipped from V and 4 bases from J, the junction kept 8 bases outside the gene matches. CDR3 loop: CASSHTGTGFADTQYF. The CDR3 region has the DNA TGTGCCAGCAGCCACACCGGGACAGGGTTCGCAGATACGCAGTATTTT.

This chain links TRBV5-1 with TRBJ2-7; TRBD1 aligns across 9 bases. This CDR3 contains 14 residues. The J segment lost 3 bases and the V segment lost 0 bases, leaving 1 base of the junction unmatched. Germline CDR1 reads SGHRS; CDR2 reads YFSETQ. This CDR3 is CASSLGQGVYEQYF. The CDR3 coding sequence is TGCGCCAGCAGCTTGGGACAGGGGGTCTACGAGCAGTACTTC.

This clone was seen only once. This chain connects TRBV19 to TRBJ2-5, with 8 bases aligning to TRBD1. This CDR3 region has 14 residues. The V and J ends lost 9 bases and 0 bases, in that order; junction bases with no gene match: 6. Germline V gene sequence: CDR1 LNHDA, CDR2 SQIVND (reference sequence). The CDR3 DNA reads TGTGCCAGCAAAGACAGGGGTTACCAAGAGACCCAGTACTTC. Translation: CASKDRGYQETQYF.